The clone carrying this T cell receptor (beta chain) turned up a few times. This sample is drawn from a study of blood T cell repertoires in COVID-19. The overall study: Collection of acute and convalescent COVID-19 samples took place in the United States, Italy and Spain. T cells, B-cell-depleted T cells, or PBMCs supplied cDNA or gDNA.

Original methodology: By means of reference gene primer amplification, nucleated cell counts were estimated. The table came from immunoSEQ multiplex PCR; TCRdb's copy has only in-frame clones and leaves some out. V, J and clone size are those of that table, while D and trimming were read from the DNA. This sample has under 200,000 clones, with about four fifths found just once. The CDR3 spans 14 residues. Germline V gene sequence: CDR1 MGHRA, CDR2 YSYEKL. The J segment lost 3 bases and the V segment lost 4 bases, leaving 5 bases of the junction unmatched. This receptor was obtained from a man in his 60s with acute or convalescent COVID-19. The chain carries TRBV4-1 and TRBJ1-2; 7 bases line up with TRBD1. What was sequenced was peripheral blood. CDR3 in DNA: TGCGCCAGCAGCCTATCCGGGACAGACTATGGCTACACCTTC. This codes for CASSLSGTDYGYTF.